This passage covers 14 T cell receptor beta chains from one sample sequenced in a study of blood T cell repertoires in COVID-19. TCRdb's table, derived via immunoSEQ multiplex PCR, lists solely in-frame clones and lacks some. The sample records around 300,000 clones, 85% being singletons. Sequencing used peripheral blood. These receptors came from a woman aged 45-65 years with active or convalescent COVID-19.

Remarks on this clone: One end of the junction fails to match germline, which may point to a read error. The V call is TRBV27, the J call TRBJ2-7, with TRBD1 identical over 9 bases. The CDR3 is 13 residues long. CDR1 and CDR2 from the germline V gene are MNHEY and SMNVEV (reference sequence). The CDR3, as DNA: TGTGCCAGCAGTTTATCCCGGGACAGGGCAATCGACTTC. Protein product: CASSLSRDRAIDF.

This chain connects TRBV5-5 to TRBJ1-3; possibly TRBD1 for D (6 bases). Germline V gene lookup returns CDR1 SGHKS and CDR2 YYEKEE (reference sequence). The V gene lost 5 bases and the J gene lost 4 bases, with 16 bases spanning the gap. CDR3 length: 15 residues. The CDR3 loop reads CASSFRWGHGNTIYF. The CDR3 region has the DNA TGTGCCAGCAGTTTCCGGTGGGGGCACGGAAACACCATATATTTT.

The rearrangement joins TRBV7-9 to TRBJ2-1; 7 bases map to TRBD1. With V trimmed by 4 bases and J by 4 bases, 10 bases remained unmatched. CDR3 size: 16 residues. Germline assignment: CDR1 SEHNR and CDR2 FQNEAQ (reference sequence). The CDR3 spells CASSSRIQTGYNEQFF. The CDR3 DNA reads as TGTGCCAGCAGCTCAAGGATACAGACAGGGTACAATGAGCAGTTCTTC.

The chain employs TRBV13 and TRBJ1-1; 8 nucleotides match TRBD1. This CDR3 contains 16 residues. In germline, CDR1 is PRHDT, CDR2 FYEKMQ (reference sequence). J was trimmed by 10 bases and V by 4 bases; bases with no gene match: 17. In DNA, the CDR3 is TGTGCCAGCAGCTCAAGGAGGGCAGGGGGCCTCCTTAGAGCTTTCTTT. Its protein product is CASSSRRAGGLLRAFF.

This clone was detected a few times. Distinct nucleotide sequences in the sample also encode this CDR3. The chain links TRBV28 to TRBJ1-1, with 7 bases aligning to TRBD1. CDR1 and CDR2 (germline): MDHEN, SYDVKM. V shed 5 bases and J 5 bases; nucleotides not matched to a gene: 5. The CDR3 sequence is 13 residues long. The CDR3 DNA sequence: TGTGCCAGCAGTCGACAGGGTAGGACTGAAGCTTTCTTT. Amino acids: CASSRQGRTEAFF.

This clone was recorded once. This chain joins TRBV3-1 (or the pseudogene TRBV3-2) and TRBJ1-2; no reliable D call. The CDR3 is made up of 13 amino acids. Per the germline V gene, CDR1 is LGHDT and CDR2 is YNNKEL (reference sequence). Trimming shortened V by 2 bases and J by 6 bases, and 10 bases separated the two germline ends. The CDR3 sequence: CASSQIGGNGYTF. The CDR3 bases are TGTGCCAGCAGCCAAATCGGCGGCAATGGCTACACCTTC.

The table lists this clone with a few counts. V is TRBV30 and J is TRBJ2-3, with a possible D match to TRBD2 (5 bases). This CDR3 has 15 residues. Germline V lookup: CDR1 GTSNPN, CDR2 SVGIG (reference sequence). Between the trimmed V and J ends, which lost 1 base and 1 base, there was a span of 12 bases. The CDR3 region is CAWSGASLGTDTQYF. DNA of the CDR3: TGTGCCTGGAGTGGGGCTAGCCTAGGCACAGATACGCAGTATTTT.

The V gene is TRBV7-9, the J gene TRBJ1-2; 8 bases fit TRBD1. In germline, CDR1 is SEHNR, CDR2 FQNEAQ (reference sequence). V shed 5 bases and J 4 bases; nucleotides not matched to a gene: 9. The CDR3 extends over 15 amino acids. DNA of the CDR3: TGTGCCAGCAGCACGCAGGGGGCGCGGGCCTATGGCTACACCTTC. Its translation: CASSTQGARAYGYTF.

J is TRBJ2-3 and V is TRBV29-1; TRBD2 agrees at 8 bases. V was pared by 4 bases and J by 0 bases, with 9 bases of the junction left unmatched. The CDR3 has 16 amino acids. CDR1 is SQVTM, CDR2 ANQGSEA, per germline. The CDR3 spells CSVGDLGLGSTDTQYF. CDR3 coding DNA: TGCAGCGTTGGGGATCTGGGACTAGGAAGCACAGATACGCAGTATTTT.

V usage is TRBV27 and J usage is TRBJ2-7; the match to TRBD2 covers 12 bases. V gave up 5 bases and J gave up 2 bases; unmatched junction bases: 7. The CDR3 extends over 16 amino acids. In germline, CDR1 is MNHEY, CDR2 SMNVEV (reference sequence). Written as DNA, the CDR3 is TGTGCCAGCAGTCCCTCGGGACTAGCGGGCACCTACGAGCAGTACTTC. Translation gives CASSPSGLAGTYEQYF.

The chain couples TRBV19 to TRBJ1-2; 10 nucleotides agree with TRBD1. This CDR3 has 16 residues. The ends lost 7 bases at V and 8 bases at J; junction bases unmatched: 16. Germline V CDR1 and CDR2: LNHDA, SQIVND (reference sequence). CDR3 residues: CASIQRDRGRVKGYTF. The DNA of the CDR3 is TGTGCCAGTATTCAGCGGGACAGGGGTAGAGTGAAGGGCTACACCTTC.

This chain connects TRBV4-1 to TRBJ2-7; 7 bases map to TRBD1. The germline CDR1 and CDR2 sequences are MGHRA and YSYEKL. Trimming took 4 bases from V and 2 from J; bases not matched to a gene: 5. This CDR3 is 14 amino acids long. The CDR3 DNA reads TGCGCCAGCAGCCGCCCGGGACAGACCTACGAGCAGTACTTC. It yields the protein CASSRPGQTYEQYF.

This clone was observed many times. The chain combines TRBV9 with TRBJ1-1; 7 bases fit TRBD1. CDR3 size: 18 residues. Germline V CDR1 and CDR2: SGDLS, YYNGEE. V lost 0 bases and J lost 4; bases outside the gene matches: 15. The CDR3 DNA reads as TGTGCCAGCAGCGTAGCCCGCCCCCCGACAGGGTTAAGCACTGAAGCTTTCTTT. Its protein is CASSVARPPTGLSTEAFF.

The rearrangement links TRBV7-8 to TRBJ1-1; D gene unclear. Per the germline V gene, CDR1 is SGHVS and CDR2 is FQNEAQ. Trimming left V 5 bases short and J 5 bases short, with 18 bases between. This CDR3 region has 15 residues. DNA for the CDR3: TGTGCCAGCAGCCCTTTCGGAGGGTATCGGACTGAAGCTTTCTTT. The encoded protein is CASSPFGGYRTEAFF.